The 29 T cell receptor beta chains reported below all come from one sample, sequenced in a study of identical twins. One entry per CDR3 protein results from TCRdb running MiXCR on the 5' RACE reads. The table shows 300,000 to 400,000 distinct CDR3 sequences, with 9% to 15% occurring only once. This sample was also put to use in a study of yellow fever vaccine responses in identical twins.

Sequencing was done on a sample of CD8+ T cells sorted from blood. Receptors originate from a young woman in good health.

This clonotype has more than one count but fewer than ten. The chain carries TRBV14 and TRBJ2-1, with D perhaps matching TRBD1 (6 bases). From germline, CDR1 is SGHDN and CDR2 FVKESK. The V end was cut by 4 bases, the J end by 6 bases, with 13 bases between. This CDR3 contains 14 residues. The CDR3 DNA is TGTGCCAGCAGCCGCAGGGGAACGGGCAATGAGCAGTTCTTC. Its protein is CASSRRGTGNEQFF.

In its sample, this clonotype was seen a few times. The chain carries TRBV24-1 and TRBJ2-7; TRBD1 matches at 7 bases. Germline CDR1 is KGHDR and CDR2 is SFDVKD. V shed 4 bases and J 5 bases; nucleotides not matched to a gene: 16. The CDR3 is made up of 17 amino acids. The CDR3 coding sequence is TGTGCCACCAGTGACGCAACAGGGGTATTAGGGTTCCACGAGCAGTACTTC. Translating it yields CATSDATGVLGFHEQYF.

The table lists this clonotype with a few counts. This chain joins TRBV13 and TRBJ1-4; 7 nucleotides line up with TRBD1. The length of the CDR3 is 14 residues. The V gene end was trimmed by 7 bases and the J gene end by 5 bases; junction bases not matched to a gene: 7. CDR1 PRHDT and CDR2 FYEKMQ come from the germline V gene (reference sequence). This CDR3 is CASKLGTANEKLFF. The CDR3 DNA is TGTGCCAGCAAGCTAGGGACAGCGAATGAAAAACTGTTTTTT.

This clonotype was recorded a few times. The chain joins TRBV27 to TRBJ2-6; 8 bases align to TRBD1. Trimming removed 5 bases from V and 3 bases from J; junction bases left unmatched: 3. CDR1 is MNHEY and CDR2 is SMNVEV in the germline V gene (reference sequence). This CDR3 is 15 amino acids long. The CDR3 loop reads CASSPGGFGANVLTF. CDR3 nucleotide sequence: TGTGCCAGCAGTCCAGGGGGCTTTGGGGCCAACGTCCTGACTTTC.

This clonotype was seen only a few times. This rearrangement joins TRBV12-3 or TRBV12-4 to TRBJ2-7, with D unresolved. The CDR3 is made up of 12 amino acids. Trimming shortened V by 0 bases and J by 3 bases, and 3 bases separated the two germline ends. The CDR3 loop reads CASSLAYYEQYF. The CDR3 DNA reads TGTGCCAGCAGTTTAGCGTACTACGAGCAGTACTTC.

The chain carries TRBV24-1 and TRBJ1-1; tentatively, D is TRBD1 (5 bases). The CDR3 loop spans 14 amino acids. The germline CDR1 and CDR2 sequences are KGHDR and SFDVKD. Between the trimmed V and J ends, which lost 4 bases and 3 bases, there was a span of 11 bases. The CDR3 protein is CATSERGIDTEAFF. For the CDR3, the DNA is TGTGCCACCAGTGAGAGGGGTATCGACACTGAAGCTTTCTTT.

The J gene is TRBJ2-1, the V gene TRBV28; TRBD2 aligns across 13 bases. Germline assignment: CDR1 MDHEN and CDR2 SYDVKM. V lost 8 bases to trimming and J lost 2 bases; unmatched junction nucleotides: 9. This CDR3 has 17 residues. DNA of the CDR3: TGTGCCAGCTTAGGTACTAGCGGGAGGGCGCCCTACAATGAGCAGTTCTTC. This encodes CASLGTSGRAPYNEQFF.

The chain has TRBV11-2 and TRBJ2-5; D not certain. CDR3 length: 12 residues. Looked up from germline, CDR1 is SGHAT and CDR2 is FQNNGV. V lost 6 bases and J 4 bases, leaving 9 bases between the germline ends. DNA for the CDR3: TGTGCCAGCAGGTTGGATTTAGAGACCCAGTACTTC. Translating gives CASRLDLETQYF.

The genes are TRBV24-1 and TRBJ1-5; no firm D call. Germline values: CDR1 KGHDR, CDR2 SFDVKD. The CDR3 consists of 14 residues. The germline V and J ends were trimmed by 6 bases and 0 bases, with 8 bases remaining between them. The CDR3 reads CATSTDYSNQPQHF. The CDR3 bases are TGTGCCACCAGTACAGACTATAGCAATCAGCCCCAGCATTTT.

The chain uses TRBV7-9 and TRBJ2-5, with 9 nucleotides matching TRBD2. CDR1 and CDR2 from the germline V gene are SEHNR and FQNEAQ (reference sequence). Trimming cost V 5 bases and J 2 bases; bases outside gene matches: 12. CDR3 size: 17 residues. CDR3 bases: TGTGCCAGCAGCCTACCCGGTCAAGGACTAGCGCAAGAGACCCAGTACTTC. Protein product: CASSLPGQGLAQETQYF.

The chain joins TRBV27 to TRBJ2-1; TRBD1 or TRBD2 may be the D gene (5 bases each). Germline V gene data show CDR1 as MNHEY and CDR2 as SMNVEV (reference sequence). The CDR3 spans 11 residues. V gave up 10 bases and J gave up 6 bases, with 10 bases separating them. The CDR3 loop reads CATNGGNEQFF. The CDR3 DNA sequence: TGTGCCACCAATGGGGGCAATGAGCAGTTCTTC.

The chain combines TRBV10-3 with TRBJ1-2; unclear D gene. The CDR3 contains 13 residues. V lost 4 bases, J lost 8 bases, and 14 bases lay in between. Germline V lookup: CDR1 ENHRY, CDR2 SYGVKD. CDR3 amino acids: CAISARGDHGYTF. CDR3 nucleotide sequence: TGTGCCATCAGTGCAAGAGGAGACCACGGCTACACCTTC.

V is TRBV18 and J is TRBJ1-5; TRBD1 is a possible D gene (6 bases). In germline, CDR1 is KGHSH, CDR2 LQKENI. The CDR3 is 15 amino acids. Trimming pared 6 bases from V and 2 bases from J, leaving 14 bases between. The CDR3 coding sequence is TGTGCCAGCTCCCCAGGGGCGCGGGGCAATCAGCCCCAGCATTTT. As protein: CASSPGARGNQPQHF.

This clonotype came up many times. The rearrangement uses TRBV12-3 or TRBV12-4 and TRBJ2-5; D possibly corresponds to TRBD2 (6 bases). The ends were cut back, 4 bases at V and 4 bases at J, with 19 bases in the middle. The CDR3 spans 16 residues. CDR3 DNA sequence: TGTGCCAGCAGTTCCAGTGGAGGGGAAAGATTAGAGACCCAGTACTTC. This translates into CASSSSGGERLETQYF.

This clonotype has a count of ten or more. The chain has TRBV6-4 and TRBJ2-3; D is undetermined. The length of the CDR3 is 14 residues. Per the germline V gene, CDR1 is MRHNA and CDR2 is SNTAGT. Deletions cut 4 bases from V and 3 bases from J, with 11 bases between. The DNA for the CDR3 is TGTGCCAGCAGTGTGGGTGCGTCGACAGATACGCAGTATTTT. It is translated as CASSVGASTDTQYF.

DNA for the CDR3: TGTGCCAGCAGTTTAAAGACGGGTATTAGCAGGCTCTCCTACGAGCAGTACTTC. Residues: CASSLKTGISRLSYEQYF. The chain joins TRBV27 to TRBJ2-7; D gene uncertain. The germline gives CDR1 MNHEY, CDR2 SMNVEV (reference sequence). The CDR3 loop spans 18 amino acids. Between the trimmed V and J ends, which lost 2 bases and 0 bases, there was a span of 20 bases.

This clonotype has a handful of counts. This rearrangement joins TRBV28 to TRBJ2-1; 7 nucleotides align to TRBD2. Germline V gene sequence: CDR1 MDHEN, CDR2 SYDVKM. With 6 bases clipped from V and 0 bases from J, the junction kept 5 bases outside the gene matches. The CDR3 contains 15 residues. The DNA of the CDR3 is TGTGCCAGCAGCCCAGCGGGGAGCTCCTACAATGAGCAGTTCTTC. It is translated as CASSPAGSSYNEQFF. The complete variable domain, with remaining parts taken from reference TRBV28 and TRBJ2-1, reads DVKVTQSSRYLVKRTGEKVFLECVQDMDHENMFWYRQDPGLGLRLIYFSYDVKMKEKGDIPEGYSVSREKKERFSLILESASTNQTSMYLCASSPAGSSYNEQFFGPGTRLTVL.

The chain employs TRBV7-2 and TRBJ2-7; the D gene is possibly TRBD2 (6 bases). CDR1 and CDR2 from the germline V gene are SGHTA and FQGNSA. This CDR3 contains 14 residues. V lost 1 base, J lost 0 bases, and 7 bases lay in between. CDR3 region: CASSLGEASYEQYF. CDR3 DNA: TGTGCCAGCAGCTTAGGGGAGGCCTCCTACGAGCAGTACTTC.

The table lists this clonotype with a few counts. This chain connects TRBV2 to TRBJ2-7, with D hard to call. Per germline, CDR1 SNHLY and CDR2 FYNNEI. V lost 7 bases, J lost 2 bases, and 6 bases lay in between. The CDR3 is 11 residues long. This chain's CDR3 is CASTFTYEQYF. The CDR3, as DNA: TGTGCCAGCACCTTCACCTACGAGCAGTACTTC. Filled out from reference TRBV2 and TRBJ2-7, the complete variable domain reads EPEVTQTPSHQVTQMGQEVILRCVPISNHLYFYWYRQILGQKVEFLVSFYNNEISEKSEIFDDQFSVERPDGSNFTLKIRSTKLEDSAMYFCASTFTYEQYFGPGTRLTVT.

CDR3 loop: CASSVEGQGFRSNQPQHF. The CDR3 DNA sequence: TGCGCCAGCAGTGTCGAGGGACAGGGTTTTCGGAGCAATCAGCCCCAGCATTTT. The J gene is TRBJ1-5, the V gene TRBV4-1; 9 nucleotides agree with TRBD1. The ends lost 6 bases at V and 1 base at J; junction bases unmatched: 13. The CDR3 covers 18 residues. Germline CDR1 is MGHRA and CDR2 is YSYEKL.

This clonotype showed up many times. The chain employs TRBV5-1 and TRBJ2-3; 7 bases are shared with TRBD1. CDR3 length: 18 residues. Germline V gene lookup returns CDR1 SGHRS and CDR2 YFSETQ. Losses at the gene ends were 1 base for V and 4 bases for J; bases not matched to a gene: 15. The CDR3 loop reads CASSLPDDRAFISDTQYF. The CDR3 coding sequence is TGCGCCAGCAGCTTGCCCGACGACAGGGCATTCATTTCAGATACGCAGTATTTT.

The V gene is TRBV20-1, the J gene TRBJ1-2; D unclear. There are 11 residues in the CDR3. From germline, CDR1 is DFQATT and CDR2 SNEGSKA (reference sequence). The V and J ends lost 1 base and 8 bases respectively, with 8 bases between them. In DNA, the CDR3 is TGCAGTGCTAGAGTAGGCAGCGGCTACACCTTC. Its translation: CSARVGSGYTF.

This clonotype was recorded a few times. The rearrangement links TRBV7-6 to TRBJ2-3; D may be TRBD1 (5 bases). This CDR3 contains 17 residues. V lost 5 bases, J lost 0 bases, and 18 bases lay in between. Germline V gene data show CDR1 as SGHVS and CDR2 as FNYEAQ. CDR3 bases: TGTGCCAGCAGCCCAGTCCTCGGAAGGGGCAGCACAGATACGCAGTATTTT. Its translation: CASSPVLGRGSTDTQYF.

A few counts support this clonotype. This chain connects TRBV7-6 to TRBJ1-2; 8 bases are shared with TRBD1. Trimming took 4 bases from V and 8 from J; bases not matched to a gene: 9. In germline, CDR1 is SGHVS, CDR2 FNYEAQ. This CDR3 has 14 amino acids. The CDR3 loop reads CASSSGTGPTGYTF. CDR3 DNA sequence: TGTGCCAGCAGCTCCGGGACAGGACCCACCGGCTACACCTTC. The entire variable domain, with the rest obtained from reference TRBV7-6 and TRBJ1-2, is as follows: GAGVSQSPRYKVTKRGQDVALRCDPISGHVSLYWYRQALGQGPEFLTYFNYEAQQDKSGLPNDRFSAERPEGSISTLTIQRTEQRDSAMYRCASSSGTGPTGYTFGSGTRLTVV.

V gene TRBV9 combines with J gene TRBJ2-3, with 16 positions matching TRBD2. V dropped 7 bases and J dropped 1; count of bases not matched to a gene: 3. The CDR3 has 16 residues. CDR1 and CDR2 from the germline V gene are SGDLS and YYNGEE. CDR3 sequence: CASDGTSGGGTDTQYF. CDR3 nucleotides: TGTGCCAGCGACGGGACTAGCGGGGGGGGCACAGATACGCAGTATTTT.

In DNA, the CDR3 is TGTGCCAGCAGGCCAACTACGTACGCCTACGAGCAGTACTTC. Amino acid sequence: CASRPTTYAYEQYF. J is TRBJ2-7 and V is TRBV6-1; D is unclear. The V gene's germline CDR1 is MNHNS and CDR2 SASEGT. This CDR3 contains 14 residues. V lost 6 bases and J 2 bases, leaving 14 bases between the germline ends.

This clonotype has only a few counts. CDR3 bases: TGTGCCAGCAGTTGGGGAGCCTACGAGCAGTACGTC. Translating it yields CASSWGAYEQYV. The gene calls are TRBV6-6 and TRBJ2-7, with D perhaps TRBD2 (5 bases). The V gene's germline CDR1 is MNHNY and CDR2 SVGAGI (reference sequence). The CDR3 is made up of 12 amino acids. Deletions cut 4 bases from V and 2 bases from J, with 6 bases between.

This clonotype showed up just a few times. The rearrangement uses TRBV20-1 and TRBJ2-7; no clear D. Germline lookup yields CDR1 DFQATT and CDR2 SNEGSKA (reference sequence). The CDR3 spans 13 residues. Trimming took off 3 bases at V and 0 bases at J, with 9 bases between the two ends. The CDR3 DNA reads TGCAGTGCTAGGGTGCGGAGCTCCTACGAGCAGTACGTC. Protein: CSARVRSSYEQYV.

The chain employs TRBV12-3 or TRBV12-4 and TRBJ2-5; 7 nucleotides agree with TRBD1. Trimming cost V 5 bases and J 0 bases; bases outside gene matches: 3. This CDR3 comprises 14 residues. The CDR3 DNA follows: TGTGCCAGCAGTATTGACAGGGACCAAGAGACCCAGTACTTC. This sequence encodes CASSIDRDQETQYF.